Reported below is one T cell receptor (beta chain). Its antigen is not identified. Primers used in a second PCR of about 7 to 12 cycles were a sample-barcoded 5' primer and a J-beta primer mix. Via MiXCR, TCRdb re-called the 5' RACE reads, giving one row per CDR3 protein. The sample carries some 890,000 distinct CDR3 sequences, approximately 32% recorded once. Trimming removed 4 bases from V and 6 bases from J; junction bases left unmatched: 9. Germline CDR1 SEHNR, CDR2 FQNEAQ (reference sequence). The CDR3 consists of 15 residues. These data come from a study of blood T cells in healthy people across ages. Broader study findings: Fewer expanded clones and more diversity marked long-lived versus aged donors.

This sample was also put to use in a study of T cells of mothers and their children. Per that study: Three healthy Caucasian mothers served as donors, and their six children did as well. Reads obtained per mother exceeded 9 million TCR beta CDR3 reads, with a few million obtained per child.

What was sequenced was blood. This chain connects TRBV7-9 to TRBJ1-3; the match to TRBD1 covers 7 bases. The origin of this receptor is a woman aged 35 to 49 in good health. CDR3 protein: CASSSRTGLANTIYF. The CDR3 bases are TGTGCCAGCAGCTCCCGGACAGGCCTCGCAAACACCATATATTTT.